The T cell receptor beta chain described here comes from a study of blood T cells in healthy people across ages. Next came a second PCR, run for about 7 to 12 cycles, which used a sample-barcoded 5' primer along with a J-beta primer mix. MiXCR was run by TCRdb on the 5' RACE reads, yielding one entry per CDR3 protein. The sample lists 850,000 to 950,000 distinct CDR3 sequences, roughly 26% occurring once. The CDR3 loop spans 14 amino acids. V gave up 11 bases and J gave up 4 bases, with 21 bases separating them. Germline V gene data show CDR1 as ENHRY and CDR2 as SYGVKD. The V call is TRBV10-3, the J call TRBJ2-7, with D possibly being TRBD1 or TRBD2 (5 bases each). The sequence was collected from a woman at least 80 years old in good health. Material for sequencing was blood. The CDR3 DNA reads as TGTGCCTCCAGGGCGGGCTCAGGGAATTACGAGCAGTACTTC. It translates to CASRAGSGNYEQYF.